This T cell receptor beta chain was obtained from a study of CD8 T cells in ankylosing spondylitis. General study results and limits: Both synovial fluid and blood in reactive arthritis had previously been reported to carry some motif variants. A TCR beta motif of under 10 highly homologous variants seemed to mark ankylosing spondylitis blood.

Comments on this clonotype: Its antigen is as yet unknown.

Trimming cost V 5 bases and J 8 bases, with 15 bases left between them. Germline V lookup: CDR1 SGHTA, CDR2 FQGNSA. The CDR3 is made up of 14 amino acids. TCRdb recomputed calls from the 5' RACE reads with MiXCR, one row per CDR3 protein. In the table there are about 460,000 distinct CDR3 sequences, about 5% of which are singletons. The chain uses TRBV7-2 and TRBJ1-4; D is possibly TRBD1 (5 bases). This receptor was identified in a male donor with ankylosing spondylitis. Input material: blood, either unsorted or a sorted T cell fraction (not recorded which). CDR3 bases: TGTGCCAGCAGCCGCTTGGGGGGACGAGAAAAACTGTTTTTT. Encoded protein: CASSRLGGREKLFF.